This T cell receptor (beta chain) was recovered during a study of blood T cell repertoires in COVID-19. About the research overall: Samples came from the United States, Italy and Spain, spanning acute and convalescent COVID-19. Sources were T cells, B-cell-depleted T cells, or PBMCs; the material itself was cDNA or gDNA.

There are 16 residues in the CDR3. Germline V gene data show CDR1 as KGHDR and CDR2 as SFDVKD. V was pared by 4 bases and J by 1 base, with 7 bases of the junction left unmatched. This clone appeared a few times. How the authors handled the data: How many nucleated cells were present was estimated from reference gene primer amplification. The assay was immunoSEQ multiplex PCR, and TCRdb's table has in-frame clones only and misses some. V and J calls and clone size are as listed in that table; D and trimming were resolved from the DNA. The profile covers just over 90,000 clones, with 86% appearing a single time and under 20% taken by the ten largest.

This clonotype was obtained from a woman of 80 years or more with acute or convalescent COVID-19. This chain connects TRBV24-1 to TRBJ1-2, with TRBD1 identical over 8 bases. The specimen sequenced was peripheral blood. The CDR3 reads CATSDPGQDNNYGYTF. CDR3 coding DNA: TGTGCCACCAGTGACCCGGGACAGGATAATAACTATGGCTACACCTTC.